The entry below gives a single T cell receptor beta chain sequence along with its context. Profiling relied on immunoSEQ multiplex PCR, and the TCRdb table lists in-frame clones only, not all of them. The data contain more than 100,000 clones, around 80% of them singletons. This sample stems from a study of blood T cell repertoires in COVID-19. The V gene end was trimmed by 8 bases and the J gene end by 4 bases; junction bases not matched to a gene: 11. This CDR3 spans 15 amino acids. CDR1 is MRHNA and CDR2 is SNTAGT in the germline V gene. Sequencing was carried out using peripheral blood. The source is a man aged 60 to 75 with active or convalescent COVID-19. The genes are TRBV6-4 and TRBJ2-1; 7 bases fit TRBD1. This CDR3 is CASQRTTGSYNEQFF. The CDR3 coding sequence is TGTGCCAGCCAGCGGACGACAGGGTCGTACAATGAGCAGTTCTTC.